This TCR beta chain came from a study of T cell responses to AZD1222 COVID-19 vaccine. Background on the study: Doses given second, at about 4 or about 12 weeks, were pooled.

This clone was observed a single time. The method was immunoSEQ multiplex PCR; TCRdb's version includes in-frame clones alone and lacks a portion of them. In the table there are some 130,000 clones, about nine tenths of which are singletons. Per the germline V gene, CDR1 is SGHRS and CDR2 is YFSETQ. The trim removed 4 bases at V and 6 bases at J, leaving 9 bases unmatched. The CDR3 length is 16 residues. This TCR came from an adult in good health. The specimen comprised peripheral blood, sampled on day 0 of AZD1222 vaccination. The chain uses TRBV5-1 and TRBJ2-1, with TRBD2 identical over 11 bases. The CDR3 sequence: CASSRAGTSGLNEQFF. CDR3 nucleotides: TGCGCCAGCAGCCGGGCCGGGACTAGCGGCCTCAATGAGCAGTTCTTC.